The 5 T cell receptor beta chains below come from one sample, sequenced in a study of shared clonotypes between healthy human individuals. Profiled with immunoSEQ multiplex PCR; TCRdb holds only in-frame clones, not every one. The sample has under 600,000 clones; around 76% are singletons. The sequenced sample consisted of PBMCs. The receptors originated from a woman between 40 and 55 years old in good health. Some clones in this sample may be carry-over from other donors' samples.

V usage is TRBV28 and J usage is TRBJ2-3; 7 positions match TRBD2. Trimming cost V 5 bases and J 2 bases; bases outside gene matches: 10. CDR3 size: 16 residues. The germline gives CDR1 MDHEN, CDR2 SYDVKM. The CDR3 sequence is CASSPRTRRTTDTQYF. Written as DNA, the CDR3 is TGTGCCAGCAGTCCACGGACTAGACGGACCACAGATACGCAGTATTTT.

V is TRBV6-6 and J is TRBJ2-6, with TRBD1 identical over 7 bases. Unmatched junction bases numbered 3, after V lost 5 bases and J lost 2 bases. The CDR3 extends over 15 amino acids. Germline V gives CDR1 MNHNY, CDR2 SVGAGI (reference sequence). The CDR3 loop is CASSRTGAGANVLTF. The CDR3 DNA reads TGTGCCAGCAGTCGCACAGGGGCTGGGGCCAACGTCCTGACTTTC.

The chain combines TRBV7-9 with TRBJ2-1; D tentatively fits TRBD1 or TRBD2 (6 bases each). Germline values: CDR1 SEHNR, CDR2 FQNEAQ (reference sequence). This CDR3 spans 17 amino acids. Trimming pared 5 bases from V and 4 bases from J, leaving 21 bases between. CDR3 in amino acids: CASSPGTTGLKYNEQFF. The CDR3, as DNA: TGTGCCAGCAGCCCCGGGACAACGGGACTGAAGTACAATGAGCAGTTCTTC.

This clone was counted between two and nine times. The chain employs TRBV28 and TRBJ2-2; a possible D gene is TRBD2 (5 bases). The CDR3 totals 17 residues. The V and J ends lost 7 bases and 3 bases respectively, with 21 bases between them. Germline loops: CDR1 MDHEN, CDR2 SYDVKM. This chain's CDR3 is CASNQSLRGKDTGELFF. The CDR3, as DNA: TGTGCCAGCAACCAATCCCTTCGGGGTAAGGACACCGGGGAGCTGTTTTTT.

The V and J genes are TRBV6-1 and TRBJ2-5; the match to TRBD2 covers 7 bases. The CDR3 spans 17 residues. The germline V gene has CDR1 MNHNS and CDR2 SASEGT. With 3 bases clipped from V and 5 bases from J, the junction kept 15 bases outside the gene matches. The CDR3 DNA is TGTGCCAGCAGTGACCGGGGCGCGACGGGAGGCGGGGAGACCCAGTACTTC. Its translation: CASSDRGATGGGETQYF.